The present entry profiles one T cell receptor (beta chain) with its context. Its antigen is as yet unknown. Germline CDR1 is LGHNA and CDR2 is YSLEER. The CDR3 length is 14 residues. The V gene lost 3 bases and the J gene lost 4 bases, with 12 bases spanning the gap. These data are taken from a study of T-cell reconstitution after alpha-beta-depleted transplantation in children. Researchers prepared the TCRbeta library using unique molecular identifiers, the study reports. TCRdb itself ran the PCR reads through MiXCR, one entry per CDR3 protein. This sample yields just over 950,000 distinct CDR3 sequences, of which around 30% are seen a single time; roughly 30% belongs to the top ten. Study-level results: At around two months after transplant, the alpha-beta T cells were reportedly derived from several hundred expanded clones that came from non-depleted graft cells. TCRbeta diversity was high at day 60 in some patients (a result of surviving recipient T cells and thymic progenitors). Newly generated T cells supplied most T-cell counts and diversity one year post-transplant.

This receptor was obtained from a boy in the first two years of life who had a stem cell transplant for SCID, so the T cells may come from the graft donor. Material: PBMCs, mostly from graft donor cells, obtained 360 days after TCRalphabeta/CD19-depleted stem cell transplant. The chain couples TRBV4-3 to TRBJ1-1; a weak D match, TRBD1 (6 bases). The CDR3 sequence is CASSQLEGGTEAFF. CDR3 coding DNA: TGCGCCAGCAGCCAGTTGGAAGGGGGCACTGAAGCTTTCTTT.